The T cell receptor (beta chain) described here comes from a study of blood T cell repertoires in COVID-19. This table comes from immunoSEQ multiplex PCR, and its TCRdb copy is limited to in-frame clones, with some not included. Here the sample spans around 150,000 clones, about 83% being singletons. This receptor was identified in a woman between 50 and 59 years old with acute COVID-19. The source material was PBMCs or T cells enriched from blood (not recorded which).

The CDR3: CASSRRALNTEAFF. The CDR3, as DNA: TGTGCCAGCAGCCGGAGGGCCCTGAACACTGAAGCTTTCTTT. The chain uses TRBV7-2 and TRBJ1-1; D not certain. There are 14 residues in the CDR3. Looked up from germline, CDR1 is SGHTA and CDR2 is FQGNSA. V was cut by 5 bases and J by 0 bases, with 10 bases left in between. The variable domain in full, completed from reference TRBV7-2 and TRBJ1-1, reads GAGVSQSPSNKVTEKGKDVELRCDPISGHTALYWYRQSLGQGLEFLIYFQGNSAPDKSGLPSDRFSAERTGGSVSTLTIQRTQQEDSAVYLCASSRRALNTEAFFGQGTRLTVV.